Below are 26 T cell receptor beta chains sequenced from a single sample in a study of blood T cell repertoires in COVID-19 (dated by TCRdb to 2020 to 2021). The library was obtained by the immunoSEQ multiplex PCR assay. As stored in TCRdb, this immuneACCESS dataset retains in-frame rearrangements with V and J assigned. A fraction of the clones does not appear; measured against another copy, unresolved V genes explain less than half of the discrepancy, and the remainder lacks a known reason. In this sample the table shows about 120,000 clones, roughly 79% of which occur a single time. The ten largest clones take up about 2.5% of the sample. The specimen sequenced was peripheral blood. All receptors come from a man aged 65 to 85 with acute or convalescent COVID-19.

The chain combines TRBV19 with TRBJ2-7; no reliable D call. Trimming removed 2 bases from V and 1 base from J, with 9 bases in between. The CDR3 loop spans 14 amino acids. Germline loops: CDR1 LNHDA, CDR2 SQIVND (reference sequence). The CDR3 here is CASSIKAPSYEQYF. For the CDR3, the DNA is TGTGCCAGTAGTATAAAAGCCCCTTCCTACGAGCAGTACTTC.

This chain connects TRBV5-1 to TRBJ2-5; 11 nucleotides match TRBD2. The germline gives CDR1 SGHRS, CDR2 YFSETQ. The CDR3 consists of 15 residues. The V gene end was trimmed by 3 bases and the J gene end by 5 bases; junction bases not matched to a gene: 6. CDR3 loop: CASSSLTSGAETQYF. The DNA for the CDR3 is TGCGCCAGCAGCTCCCTGACTAGCGGGGCGGAGACCCAGTACTTC.

This clone was observed a single time. The gene calls are TRBV30 and TRBJ1-1, with a weak D call TRBD1 (5 bases). Per the germline V gene, CDR1 is GTSNPN and CDR2 is SVGIG (reference sequence). The germline V and J ends were trimmed by 3 bases and 1 base, with 15 bases remaining between them. The length of the CDR3 is 15 residues. This CDR3 is CAWRPLGLQNTEAFF. The CDR3 DNA is TGTGCCTGGAGGCCTTTGGGACTACAGAACACTGAAGCTTTCTTT.

The chain employs TRBV9 and TRBJ1-1, with no clear D. In germline, CDR1 is SGDLS, CDR2 YYNGEE. This CDR3 comprises 13 residues. V was cut by 4 bases and J by 4 bases, with 11 bases left in between. CDR3 loop: CASSQFTATEAFF. The CDR3 DNA sequence: TGTGCCAGCAGCCAATTTACAGCCACTGAAGCTTTCTTT.

This clone was detected only once. J is TRBJ1-2 and V is TRBV11-2, with 9 bases identical to TRBD1. Germline V gene data show CDR1 as SGHAT and CDR2 as FQNNGV. The CDR3 runs to 15 residues. V lost 8 bases and J lost 4; bases outside the gene matches: 11. This CDR3 is CASSPGDRVLYGYTF. As DNA, the CDR3 is TGTGCCAGCTCCCCCGGGGACAGGGTGCTCTATGGCTACACCTTC.

Concerning this clone: Other DNA sequences in the same sample also yield this CDR3. The gene calls are TRBV5-4 and TRBJ1-3; D not certain. This CDR3 has 13 residues. V shed 4 bases and J shed 6 bases, with 11 bases lying between them. Per the germline V gene, CDR1 is SGHNT and CDR2 is YYREEE (reference sequence). CDR3 loop: CASSLVGENTIYF. The CDR3 coding sequence is TGTGCCAGCAGCCTGGTGGGAGAAAACACCATATATTTT.

The genes are TRBV12-5 and TRBJ1-2, with no clear D. Germline V gene lookup returns CDR1 LGHNT and CDR2 FRNRAP. Between the trimmed V and J ends, which lost 1 base and 4 bases, there was a span of 10 bases. The CDR3 is 14 amino acids. CDR3 sequence: CASGLAAPAYGYTF. The CDR3, as DNA: TGTGCTAGTGGTTTGGCCGCGCCCGCCTATGGCTACACCTTC.

The chain is built from TRBV30 and TRBJ1-2; D gene unclear. V lost 0 bases, J lost 4 bases, and 12 bases lay in between. The CDR3 consists of 14 residues. Germline values: CDR1 GTSNPN, CDR2 SVGIG (reference sequence). CDR3 bases: TGTGCCTGGAGTGTAACCTTGGGAGCCTATGGCTACACCTTC. Its translation: CAWSVTLGAYGYTF.

The chain uses TRBV24-1 and TRBJ1-2, with D tentatively TRBD1 (5 bases). CDR3 length: 14 residues. V lost 4 bases, J lost 4 bases, and 12 bases lay in between. The germline V gene encodes CDR1 KGHDR and CDR2 SFDVKD. The CDR3 here is CATSDPDKPYGYTF. Written as DNA, the CDR3 is TGTGCCACCAGTGACCCGGACAAACCCTATGGCTACACCTTC.

This chain joins TRBV7-9 and TRBJ2-5, with 7 bases lining up with TRBD1. The CDR3 has 13 amino acids. Germline CDR1 SEHNR, CDR2 FQNEAQ (reference sequence). V lost 3 bases to trimming and J lost 4 bases; unmatched junction nucleotides: 2. The CDR3: CASSFTGAETQYF. The CDR3 nucleotides read TGTGCCAGCAGCTTCACAGGGGCAGAGACCCAGTACTTC.

The chain joins TRBV20-1 to TRBJ2-7, with no clear D. The CDR3 consists of 11 residues. V lost 3 bases, J lost 5 bases, and 8 bases lay in between. Germline V gene lookup returns CDR1 DFQATT and CDR2 SNEGSKA (reference sequence). The CDR3 DNA reads TGCAGTGCTAGTTTAGTCGACGAGCAGTACTTC. Encoded protein: CSASLVDEQYF.

This clone was observed a handful of times. CDR3 DNA: TGCGCCAGCAGCTTGGCCCCTAGCGGGGGGGCGGCTGAGCAGTTCTTC. Its translation: CASSLAPSGGAAEQFF. The V call is TRBV5-1, the J call TRBJ2-1, with TRBD2 matching 12 bases. With 0 bases clipped from V and 9 bases from J, the junction kept 7 bases outside the gene matches. The CDR3 runs to 16 residues. The germline V gene has CDR1 SGHRS and CDR2 YFSETQ.

This clone was seen just once. V and J are TRBV2 and TRBJ2-2, with 9 bases identical to TRBD2. Trimming at V came to 8 bases and at J to 3 bases, leaving 10 bases not matched to a gene. CDR1 is SNHLY, CDR2 FYNNEI, per germline. This CDR3 is built from 16 residues. CDR3 DNA: TGTGCCAGCTTAGGTGGACTAGCGATCGACACCGGGGAGCTGTTTTTT. This codes for CASLGGLAIDTGELFF. Filled out from reference TRBV2 and TRBJ2-2, the complete variable domain reads EPEVTQTPSHQVTQMGQEVILRCVPISNHLYFYWYRQILGQKVEFLVSFYNNEISEKSEIFDDQFSVERPDGSNFTLKIRSTKLEDSAMYFCASLGGLAIDTGELFFGEGSRLTVL.

This clone was picked up a small number of times. The J gene is TRBJ2-2, the V gene TRBV24-1; D is perhaps TRBD1 (7 bases). Deletions cut 9 bases from V and 0 bases from J, with 16 bases between. The CDR3 covers 16 residues. The germline CDR1 and CDR2 sequences are KGHDR and SFDVKD. This chain's CDR3 is CATSAEGAPNTGELFF. The DNA for the CDR3 is TGTGCCACCTCTGCGGAGGGGGCCCCGAACACCGGGGAGCTGTTTTTT.

The chain has TRBV5-1 and TRBJ1-2, with 8 bases that match TRBD1. In germline, CDR1 is SGHRS, CDR2 YFSETQ. Trimming took 3 bases from V and 4 from J; bases not matched to a gene: 8. The CDR3 consists of 15 residues. This CDR3 reads CASSSRTGMGYGYTF. CDR3 bases: TGCGCCAGCAGCTCCCGGACAGGGATGGGCTATGGCTACACCTTC.

At least ten counts were recorded for this clone. The chain employs TRBV5-1 and TRBJ2-1, with 12 nucleotides matching TRBD1. V lost 2 bases to trimming and J lost 4 bases; unmatched junction nucleotides: 16. This CDR3 region has 20 residues. The germline V gene has CDR1 SGHRS and CDR2 YFSETQ. CDR3: CASSFRGQGADIIRYNEQFF. The CDR3 DNA reads as TGCGCCAGCAGCTTTAGGGGACAGGGGGCAGACATTATAAGATACAATGAGCAGTTCTTC.

The rearrangement joins TRBV19 to TRBJ1-5; TRBD1 matches 7 bases. With V trimmed by 4 bases and J by 4 bases, 13 bases remained unmatched. This CDR3 is 17 amino acids long. Per the germline V gene, CDR1 is LNHDA and CDR2 is SQIVND (reference sequence). CDR3 nucleotides: TGTGCCAGTAGTACTAGGACAGGCGTACCTACAAATCAGCCCCAGCATTTT. Translating gives CASSTRTGVPTNQPQHF.

The rearrangement links TRBV5-1 to TRBJ1-1; the match to TRBD1 covers 7 bases. Germline V gene lookup returns CDR1 SGHRS and CDR2 YFSETQ. Trimming at V came to 0 bases and at J to 7 bases, leaving 3 bases not matched to a gene. The CDR3 is 13 residues long. CDR3 DNA sequence: TGCGCCAGCAGCTTGGAGGGGGCGGGTGAAGCTTTCTTT. Translated, it gives CASSLEGAGEAFF. The full variable domain, rest sourced from reference TRBV5-1 and TRBJ1-1, is KAGVTQTPRYLIKTRGQQVTLSCSPISGHRSVSWYQQTPGQGLQFLFEYFSETQRNKGNFPGRFSGRQFSNSRSEMNVSTLELGDSALYLCASSLEGAGEAFFGQGTRLTVV.

The V and J genes are TRBV5-1 and TRBJ1-1; TRBD1 matches at 7 bases. Germline V CDR1 and CDR2: SGHRS, YFSETQ. The CDR3 has 15 residues. V lost 0 bases and J lost 4; bases outside the gene matches: 6. CDR3 protein: CASSLGQGLGTEAFF. Written as DNA, the CDR3 is TGCGCCAGCAGCTTGGGACAGGGATTGGGCACTGAAGCTTTCTTT.

This chain connects TRBV6-1 to TRBJ2-7; D gene ambiguous. The V gene lost 0 bases and the J gene lost 2 bases, with 8 bases spanning the gap. This CDR3 has 14 residues. Looked up from germline, CDR1 is MNHNS and CDR2 is SASEGT. CDR3 sequence (DNA): TGTGCCAGCAGTGAAGCGGGCCATACCTACGAGCAGTACTTC. Translated: CASSEAGHTYEQYF.

The chain is built from TRBV19 and TRBJ1-2; a possible D gene is TRBD1 (6 bases). V was trimmed by 0 bases and J by 2 bases, leaving 10 bases between them. CDR1 and CDR2 from the germline V gene are LNHDA and SQIVND (reference sequence). The CDR3 covers 15 residues. In DNA, the CDR3 is TGTGCCAGTAGTATAGATCCTACAGGGAACTATGGCTACACCTTC. It yields the protein CASSIDPTGNYGYTF. The full variable domain, with the rest looked up from reference TRBV19 and TRBJ1-2, is DGGITQSPKYLFRKEGQNVTLSCEQNLNHDAMYWYRQDPGQGLRLIYYSQIVNDFQKGDIAEGYSVSREKKESFPLTVTSAQKNPTAFYLCASSIDPTGNYGYTFGSGTRLTVV.

The chain is built from TRBV15 and TRBJ1-4, with 7 bases lining up with TRBD1. The V gene end was trimmed by 5 bases and the J gene end by 7 bases; junction bases not matched to a gene: 10. The CDR3 covers 15 residues. CDR1 is LNHNV, CDR2 YYDKDF, per germline (reference sequence). CDR3 region: CATSGSGTVFEKLFF. The CDR3 DNA is TGTGCCACCAGCGGATCCGGGACAGTCTTTGAAAAACTGTTTTTT.

This rearrangement joins TRBV21-1 to TRBJ1-5; the D call in the table, TRBD1, was not verified against the DNA. TRBV21-1 is a pseudogene. The CDR3 is made up of 19 amino acids. CDR3: CASSKGAQGAARGNQPQHF. CDR3 bases: TGTGCCAGCAGCAAAGGGGCCCAGGGGGCGGCCCGAGGCAATCAGCCCCAGCATTTT.

The chain joins TRBV5-4 to TRBJ2-1, with D uncertain. There are 14 residues in the CDR3. CDR1 and CDR2 from the germline V gene are SGHNT and YYREEE (reference sequence). Between the trimmed V and J ends, which lost 0 bases and 4 bases, there was a span of 8 bases. CDR3 loop: CASSLVEAYNEQFF. The DNA of the CDR3 is TGTGCCAGCAGCTTGGTCGAGGCGTACAATGAGCAGTTCTTC.

The rearrangement joins TRBV27 to TRBJ1-2; D might be TRBD1 (5 bases). The V end lost 3 bases, the J end lost 1 base, and 18 bases lay between the germline ends. The CDR3 consists of 17 residues. Germline V lookup: CDR1 MNHEY, CDR2 SMNVEV (reference sequence). Here the CDR3 reads CASSFRSRQGYNYGYTF. CDR3 in DNA: TGTGCCAGCAGTTTTCGTTCGAGGCAGGGATATAACTATGGCTACACCTTC.

The chain combines TRBV12-3 or TRBV12-4 with TRBJ2-2; 7 bases fit TRBD1. The J segment lost 6 bases and the V segment lost 7 bases, leaving 5 bases of the junction unmatched. The CDR3 totals 13 residues. In DNA form, the CDR3 reads TGTGCCAGCACTCTAGGGGGCCCCGGGGAGCTGTTTTTT. Its translation is CASTLGGPGELFF.